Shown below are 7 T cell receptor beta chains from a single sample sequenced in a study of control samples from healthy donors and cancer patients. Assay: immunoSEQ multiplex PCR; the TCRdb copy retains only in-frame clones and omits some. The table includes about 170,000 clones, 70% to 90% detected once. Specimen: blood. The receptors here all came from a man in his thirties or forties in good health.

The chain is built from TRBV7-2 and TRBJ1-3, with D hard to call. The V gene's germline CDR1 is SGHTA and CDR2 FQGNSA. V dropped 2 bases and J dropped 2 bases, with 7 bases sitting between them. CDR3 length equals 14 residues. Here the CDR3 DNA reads TGTGCCAGCAGCTTATGGGGAACTGGAAACACCATATATTTT. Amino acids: CASSLWGTGNTIYF.

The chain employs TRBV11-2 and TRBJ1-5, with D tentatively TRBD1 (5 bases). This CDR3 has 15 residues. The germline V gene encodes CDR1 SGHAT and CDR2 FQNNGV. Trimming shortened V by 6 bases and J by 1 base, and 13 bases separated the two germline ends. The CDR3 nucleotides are TGTGCCAGCAGTTTACAGGCGGACAGCAATCAGCCCCAGCATTTT. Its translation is CASSLQADSNQPQHF.

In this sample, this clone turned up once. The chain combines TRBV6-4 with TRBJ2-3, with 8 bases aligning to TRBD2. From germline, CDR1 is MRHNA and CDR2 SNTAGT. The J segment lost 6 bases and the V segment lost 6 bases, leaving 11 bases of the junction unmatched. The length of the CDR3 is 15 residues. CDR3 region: CASSQLAAKGDTQYF. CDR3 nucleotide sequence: TGTGCCAGCAGCCAACTAGCGGCCAAGGGGGATACGCAGTATTTT.

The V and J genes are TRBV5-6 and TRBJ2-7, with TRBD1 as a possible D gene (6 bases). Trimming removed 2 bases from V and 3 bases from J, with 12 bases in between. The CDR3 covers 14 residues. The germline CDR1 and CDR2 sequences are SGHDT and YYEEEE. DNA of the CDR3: TGTGCCAGCAGCTTCTATGACAGGAGCTACGAGCAGTACTTC. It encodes CASSFYDRSYEQYF.

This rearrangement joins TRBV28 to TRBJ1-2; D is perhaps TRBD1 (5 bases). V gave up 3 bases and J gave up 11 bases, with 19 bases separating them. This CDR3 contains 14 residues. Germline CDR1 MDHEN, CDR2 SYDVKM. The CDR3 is CASSLFSERGRYTF. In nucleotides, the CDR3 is TGTGCCAGCAGTTTGTTTTCCGAAAGGGGTCGGTACACCTTC.

CDR3 sequence (DNA): TGTGCCACCCGAGGCGGGGCGCGAAATGGCTACACCTTC. Translation: CATRGGARNGYTF. The V gene is TRBV10-3, the J gene TRBJ1-2, with D maybe TRBD1 (5 bases). Germline V lookup: CDR1 ENHRY, CDR2 SYGVKD. CDR3 size: 13 residues. V was shortened by 10 bases and J by 6 bases, with 18 bases between the two germline ends.

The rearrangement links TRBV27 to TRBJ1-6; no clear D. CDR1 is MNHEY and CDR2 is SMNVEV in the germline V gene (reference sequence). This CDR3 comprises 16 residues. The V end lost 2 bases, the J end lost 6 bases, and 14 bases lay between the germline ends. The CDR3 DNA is TGTGCCAGCAGTTTAATCGGGCAGTCACCTAATTCACCCCTCCACTTT. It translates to CASSLIGQSPNSPLHF.